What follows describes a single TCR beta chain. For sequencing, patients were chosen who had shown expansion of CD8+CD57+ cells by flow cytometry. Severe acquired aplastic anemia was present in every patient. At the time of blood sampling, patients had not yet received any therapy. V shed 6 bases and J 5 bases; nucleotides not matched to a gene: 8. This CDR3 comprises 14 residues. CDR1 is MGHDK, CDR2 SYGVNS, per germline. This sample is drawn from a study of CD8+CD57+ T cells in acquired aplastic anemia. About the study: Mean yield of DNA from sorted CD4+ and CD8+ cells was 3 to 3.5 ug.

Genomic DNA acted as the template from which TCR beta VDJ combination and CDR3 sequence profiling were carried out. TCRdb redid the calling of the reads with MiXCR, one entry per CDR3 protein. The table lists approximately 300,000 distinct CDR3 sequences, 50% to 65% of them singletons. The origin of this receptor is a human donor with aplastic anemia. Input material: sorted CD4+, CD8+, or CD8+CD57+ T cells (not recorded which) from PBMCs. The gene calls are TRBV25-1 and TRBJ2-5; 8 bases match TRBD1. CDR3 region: CASRDRVVKETQYF. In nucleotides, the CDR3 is TGTGCCAGCAGGGACAGGGTGGTCAAGGAGACCCAGTACTTC.